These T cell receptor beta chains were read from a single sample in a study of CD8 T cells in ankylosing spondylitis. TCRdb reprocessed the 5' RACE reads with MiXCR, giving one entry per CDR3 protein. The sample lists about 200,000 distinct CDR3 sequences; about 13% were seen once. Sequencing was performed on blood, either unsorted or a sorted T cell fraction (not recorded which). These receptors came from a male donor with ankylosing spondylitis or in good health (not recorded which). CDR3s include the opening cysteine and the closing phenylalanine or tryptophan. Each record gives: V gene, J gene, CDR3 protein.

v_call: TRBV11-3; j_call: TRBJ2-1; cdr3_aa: CASSAYSARDNEQFF
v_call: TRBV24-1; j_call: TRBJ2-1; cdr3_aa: CATSGGGYEQFF
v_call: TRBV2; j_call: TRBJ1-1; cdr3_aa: CASTGKETEAFF
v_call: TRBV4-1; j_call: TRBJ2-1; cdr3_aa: CASSQVGVELGNNEQFF
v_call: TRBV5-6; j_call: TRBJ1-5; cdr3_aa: CASSPSQGAQPQHF
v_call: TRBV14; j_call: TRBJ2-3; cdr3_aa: CASSAGLRDTDTQYF
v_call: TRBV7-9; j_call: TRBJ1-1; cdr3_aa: CASGRGQLNTEAFF
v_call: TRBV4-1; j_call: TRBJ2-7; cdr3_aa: CASSQARDRENEQYF
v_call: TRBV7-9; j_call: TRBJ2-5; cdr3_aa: CASSLAALAGVEETQYF
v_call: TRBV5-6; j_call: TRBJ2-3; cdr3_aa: CASSHDEGRDTQYF